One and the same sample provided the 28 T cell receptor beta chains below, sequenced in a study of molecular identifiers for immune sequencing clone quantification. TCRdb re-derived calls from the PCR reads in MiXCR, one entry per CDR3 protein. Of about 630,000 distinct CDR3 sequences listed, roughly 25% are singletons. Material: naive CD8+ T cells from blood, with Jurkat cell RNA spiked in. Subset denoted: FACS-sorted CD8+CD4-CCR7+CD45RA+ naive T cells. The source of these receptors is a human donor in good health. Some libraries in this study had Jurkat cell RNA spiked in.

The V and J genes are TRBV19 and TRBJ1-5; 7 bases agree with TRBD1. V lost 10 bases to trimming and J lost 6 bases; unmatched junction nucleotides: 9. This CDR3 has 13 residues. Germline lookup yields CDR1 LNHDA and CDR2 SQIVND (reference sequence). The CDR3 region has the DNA TGTGCCACCGGGACAGTTCTTAGTCAGCCCCAGCATTTT. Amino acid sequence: CATGTVLSQPQHF.

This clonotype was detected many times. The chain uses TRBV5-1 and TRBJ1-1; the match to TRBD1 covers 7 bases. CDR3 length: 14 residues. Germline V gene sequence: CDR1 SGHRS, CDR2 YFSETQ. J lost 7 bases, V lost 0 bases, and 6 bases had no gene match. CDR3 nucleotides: TGCGCCAGCAGCTTGGGGGGACAGTTGGTTGAAGCTTTCTTT. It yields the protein CASSLGGQLVEAFF.

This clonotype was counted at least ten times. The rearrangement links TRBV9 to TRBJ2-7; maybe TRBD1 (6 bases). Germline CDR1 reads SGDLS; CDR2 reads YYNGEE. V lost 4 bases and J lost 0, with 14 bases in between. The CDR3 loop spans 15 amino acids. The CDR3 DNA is TGTGCCAGCAGCAACGCGGTGGACAGCTCCTACGAGCAGTACTTC. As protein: CASSNAVDSSYEQYF.

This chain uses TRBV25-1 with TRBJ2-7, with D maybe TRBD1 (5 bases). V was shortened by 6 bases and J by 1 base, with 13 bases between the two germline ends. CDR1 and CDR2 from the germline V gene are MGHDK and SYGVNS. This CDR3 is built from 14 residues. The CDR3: CASRPRGASYEQYF. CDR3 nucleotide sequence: TGTGCCAGCAGACCTAGGGGCGCATCCTACGAGCAGTACTTC.

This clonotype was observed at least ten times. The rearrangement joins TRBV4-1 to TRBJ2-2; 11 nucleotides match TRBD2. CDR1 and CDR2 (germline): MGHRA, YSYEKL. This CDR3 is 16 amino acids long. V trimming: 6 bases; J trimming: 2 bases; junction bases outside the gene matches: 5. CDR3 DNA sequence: TGCGCCAGCAGATCAGGGACTAGCGGAAACACCGGGGAGCTGTTTTTT. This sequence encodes CASRSGTSGNTGELFF.

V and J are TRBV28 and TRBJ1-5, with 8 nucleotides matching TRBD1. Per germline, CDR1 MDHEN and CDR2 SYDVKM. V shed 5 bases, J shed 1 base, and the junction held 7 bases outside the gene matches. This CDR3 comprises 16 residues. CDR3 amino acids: CASSRGTGWSNQPQHF. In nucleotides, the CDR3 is TGTGCCAGCAGTCGCGGGACAGGTTGGAGCAATCAGCCCCAGCATTTT.

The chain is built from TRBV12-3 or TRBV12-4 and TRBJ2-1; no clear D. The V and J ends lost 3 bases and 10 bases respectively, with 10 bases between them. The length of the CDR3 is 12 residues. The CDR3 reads CASSFPLLEQFF. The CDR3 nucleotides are TGTGCCAGCAGTTTCCCGTTATTAGAGCAGTTCTTC.

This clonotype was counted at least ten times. The CDR3 DNA follows: TGTGCCAGCAGTTTTTCCGGTGCCCCCCAGCATTTT. It yields the protein CASSFSGAPQHF. J is TRBJ1-5 and V is TRBV27; D is undetermined. The V gene lost 3 bases and the J gene lost 10 bases, with 10 bases spanning the gap. Germline CDR1 reads MNHEY; CDR2 reads SMNVEV (reference sequence). This CDR3 is built from 12 residues.

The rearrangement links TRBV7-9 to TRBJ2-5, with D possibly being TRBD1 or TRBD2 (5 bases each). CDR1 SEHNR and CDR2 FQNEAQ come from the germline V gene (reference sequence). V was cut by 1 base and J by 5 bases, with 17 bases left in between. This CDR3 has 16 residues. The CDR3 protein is CASSLGSGLGPETQYF. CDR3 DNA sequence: TGTGCCAGCAGCTTAGGTTCGGGGTTGGGGCCGGAGACCCAGTACTTC.

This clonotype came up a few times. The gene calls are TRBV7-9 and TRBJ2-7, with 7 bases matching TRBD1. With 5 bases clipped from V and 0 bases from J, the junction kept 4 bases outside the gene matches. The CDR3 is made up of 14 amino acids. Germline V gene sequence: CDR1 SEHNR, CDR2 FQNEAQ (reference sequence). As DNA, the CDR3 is TGTGCCAGCAGCAAGACAGGGATCTCCTACGAGCAGTACTTC. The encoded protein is CASSKTGISYEQYF.

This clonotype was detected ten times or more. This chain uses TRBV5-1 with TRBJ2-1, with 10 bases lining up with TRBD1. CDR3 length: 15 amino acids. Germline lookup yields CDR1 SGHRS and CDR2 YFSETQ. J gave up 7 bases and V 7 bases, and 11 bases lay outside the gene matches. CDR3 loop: CASWIDRGRTNEQFF. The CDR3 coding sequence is TGCGCCAGCTGGATTGACAGGGGGCGTACGAATGAGCAGTTCTTC.

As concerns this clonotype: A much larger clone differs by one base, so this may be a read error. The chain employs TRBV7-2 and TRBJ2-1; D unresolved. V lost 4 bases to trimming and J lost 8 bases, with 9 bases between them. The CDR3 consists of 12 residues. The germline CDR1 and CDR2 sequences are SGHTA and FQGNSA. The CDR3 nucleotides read TGTGCCAGCAGCTCAAATTCCCATGAGCAGTTCTTC. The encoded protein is CASSSNSHEQFF.

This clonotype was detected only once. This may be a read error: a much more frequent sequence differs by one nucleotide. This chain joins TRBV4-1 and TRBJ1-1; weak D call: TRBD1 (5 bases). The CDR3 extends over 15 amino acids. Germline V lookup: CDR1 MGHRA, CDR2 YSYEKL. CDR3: CANSQDGQGATEAFF. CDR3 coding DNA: TGCGCCAACAGCCAAGATGGCCAGGGAGCCACTGAAGCTTTCTTT.

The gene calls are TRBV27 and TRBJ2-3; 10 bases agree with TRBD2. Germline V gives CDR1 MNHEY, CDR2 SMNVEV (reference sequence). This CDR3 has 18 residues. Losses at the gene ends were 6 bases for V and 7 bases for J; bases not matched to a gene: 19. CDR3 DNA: TGTGCCAGCAGACCGGGGGGCCCAGCGGGAGGGCCTGCACATACGCAGTATTTT. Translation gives CASRPGGPAGGPAHTQYF.

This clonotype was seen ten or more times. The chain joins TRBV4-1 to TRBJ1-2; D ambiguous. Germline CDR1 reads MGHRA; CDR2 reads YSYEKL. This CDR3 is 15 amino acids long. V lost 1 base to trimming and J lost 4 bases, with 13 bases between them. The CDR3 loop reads CASSQGAGAVYGYTF. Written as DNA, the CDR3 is TGCGCCAGCAGCCAAGGCGCAGGAGCGGTCTATGGCTACACCTTC.

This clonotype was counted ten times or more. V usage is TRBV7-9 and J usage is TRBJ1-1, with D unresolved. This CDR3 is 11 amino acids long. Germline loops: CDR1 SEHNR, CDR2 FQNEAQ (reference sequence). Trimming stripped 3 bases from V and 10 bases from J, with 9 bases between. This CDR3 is CASSFGPGAFF. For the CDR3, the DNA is TGTGCCAGCAGCTTCGGCCCTGGAGCTTTCTTT.

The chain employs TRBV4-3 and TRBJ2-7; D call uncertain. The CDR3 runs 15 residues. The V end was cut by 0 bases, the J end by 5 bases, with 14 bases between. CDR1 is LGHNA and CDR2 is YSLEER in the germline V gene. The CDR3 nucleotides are TGCGCCAGCAGCCAAGAACTGTGGGGTCTGAACGAGCAGTACTTC. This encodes CASSQELWGLNEQYF.

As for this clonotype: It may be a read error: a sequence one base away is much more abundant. CDR3 DNA sequence: TGTGCCAACAGCCCGACTAGCGGGGTTGCGGAGACCCAGTACTTC. Amino acids: CANSPTSGVAETQYF. The chain couples TRBV7-9 to TRBJ2-5; 11 bases align to TRBD2. The CDR3 runs 15 residues. Germline V gives CDR1 SEHNR, CDR2 FQNEAQ (reference sequence).

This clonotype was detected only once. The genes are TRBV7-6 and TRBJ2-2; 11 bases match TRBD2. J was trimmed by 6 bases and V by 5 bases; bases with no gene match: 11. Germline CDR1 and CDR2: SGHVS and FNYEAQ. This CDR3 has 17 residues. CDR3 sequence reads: CASSPVSGGARPGELFF. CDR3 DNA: TGTGCCAGCAGCCCCGTTAGCGGGGGGGCCCGCCCCGGGGAGCTGTTTTTT. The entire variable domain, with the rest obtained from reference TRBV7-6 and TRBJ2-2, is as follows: GAGVSQSPRYKVTKRGQDVALRCDPISGHVSLYWYRQALGQGPEFLTYFNYEAQQDKSGLPNDRFSAERPEGSISTLTIQRTEQRDSAMYRCASSPVSGGARPGELFFGEGSRLTVL.

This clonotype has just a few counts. CDR3 nucleotides: TGTGCCAGTAGTATCACCTTAGGGAGGACAGGGGGTTTCACTGAAGCTTTCTTT. It codes for CASSITLGRTGGFTEAFF. The V and J genes are TRBV19 and TRBJ1-1, with 10 bases identical to TRBD1. This CDR3 spans 18 amino acids. V shed 3 bases and J 4 bases; nucleotides not matched to a gene: 14. Germline V gene sequence: CDR1 LNHDA, CDR2 SQIVND (reference sequence). The variable domain in full, with the rest retrieved from reference TRBV19 and TRBJ1-1, is DGGITQSPKYLFRKEGQNVTLSCEQNLNHDAMYWYRQDPGQGLRLIYYSQIVNDFQKGDIAEGYSVSREKKESFPLTVTSAQKNPTAFYLCASSITLGRTGGFTEAFFGQGTRLTVV.

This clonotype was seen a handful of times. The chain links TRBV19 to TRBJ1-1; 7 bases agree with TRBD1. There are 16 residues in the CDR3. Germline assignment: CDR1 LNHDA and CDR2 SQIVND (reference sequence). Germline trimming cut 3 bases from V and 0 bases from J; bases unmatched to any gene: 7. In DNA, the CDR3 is TGTGCCAGTAGTATCTGGACAGGAAATATGAACACTGAAGCTTTCTTT. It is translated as CASSIWTGNMNTEAFF.

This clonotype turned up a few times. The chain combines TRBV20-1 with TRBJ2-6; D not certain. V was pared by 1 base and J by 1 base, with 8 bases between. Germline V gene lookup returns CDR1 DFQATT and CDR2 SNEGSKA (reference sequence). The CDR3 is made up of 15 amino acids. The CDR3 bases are TGCAGTGCTAGAGCCCCCAGGTCTGGGGCCAACGTCCTGACTTTC. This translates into CSARAPRSGANVLTF.

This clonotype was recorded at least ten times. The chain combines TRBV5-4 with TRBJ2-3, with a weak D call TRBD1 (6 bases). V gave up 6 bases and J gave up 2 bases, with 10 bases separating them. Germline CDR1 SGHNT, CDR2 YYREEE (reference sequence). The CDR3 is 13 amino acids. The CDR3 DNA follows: TGTGCCAGCAAATGGGGGCCCACAGATACGCAGTATTTT. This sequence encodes CASKWGPTDTQYF.

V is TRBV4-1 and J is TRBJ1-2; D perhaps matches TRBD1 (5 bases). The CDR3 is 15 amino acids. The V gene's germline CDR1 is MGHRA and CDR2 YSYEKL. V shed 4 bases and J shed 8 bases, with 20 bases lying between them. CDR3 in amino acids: CASSPGQGFDRGYTF. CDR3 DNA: TGCGCCAGCAGCCCCGGCCAGGGTTTTGATAGAGGCTACACCTTC.

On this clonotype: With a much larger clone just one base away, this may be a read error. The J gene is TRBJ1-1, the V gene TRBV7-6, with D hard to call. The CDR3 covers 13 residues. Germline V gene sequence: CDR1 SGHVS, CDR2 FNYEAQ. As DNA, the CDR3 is TGTGCCTGCAGCCCCCCCCGCGTTTTTGAAGCTTTCTTT. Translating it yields CACSPPRVFEAFF.

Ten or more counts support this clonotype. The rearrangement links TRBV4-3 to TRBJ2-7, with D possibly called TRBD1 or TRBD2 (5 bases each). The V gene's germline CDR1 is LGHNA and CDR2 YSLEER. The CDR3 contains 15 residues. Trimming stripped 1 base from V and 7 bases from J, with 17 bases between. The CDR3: CASSQGSRAGREQYF. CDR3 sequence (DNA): TGCGCCAGCAGCCAAGGATCCAGGGCGGGTCGGGAGCAGTACTTC.

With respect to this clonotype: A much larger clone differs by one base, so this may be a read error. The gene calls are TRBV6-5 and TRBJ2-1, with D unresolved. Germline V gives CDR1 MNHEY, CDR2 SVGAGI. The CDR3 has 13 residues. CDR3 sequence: CATARSSHNEQFF. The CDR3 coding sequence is TGTGCCACCGCCAGGAGCTCCCACAATGAGCAGTTCTTC.

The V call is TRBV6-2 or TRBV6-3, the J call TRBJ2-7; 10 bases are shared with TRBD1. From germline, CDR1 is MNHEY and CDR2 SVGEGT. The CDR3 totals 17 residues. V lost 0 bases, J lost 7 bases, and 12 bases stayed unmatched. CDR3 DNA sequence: TGTGCCAGCAGTTACTCGGGACAGGGGTTTTTAGGCGTGGAGCAGTACTTC. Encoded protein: CASSYSGQGFLGVEQYF.